This TCR beta chain comes out of a study of T cells in Graves' hyperthyroidism and ophthalmopathy (dated 2019 in TCRdb). About the study as a whole: Peripheral blood samples were taken at initial diagnosis, before any treatment was given. After blood sampling, hyperthyroidism patients were treated with methimazole at a starting dose of 30 mg daily, and ophthalmopathy patients were treated with high-dose intravenous methylprednisolone. For training and testing, the 100 or so patients in the discovery cohort were randomly divided in a 7:3 ratio. The paper describes TCR Vbeta CDR3 sequencing of fewer than 150 peripheral blood samples, made up of 43 ophthalmopathy patients, some 76 hyperthyroidism patients and 17 progressor patients. An independent validation cohort of about 20 hyperthyroidism patients and approximately 17 patients who later progressed to ophthalmopathy tested prospective prediction of ophthalmopathy. A discovery cohort of about 96 patients, about 40 with Graves' ophthalmopathy and approximately 55 with stable Graves' hyperthyroidism, was used to find distinguishing TCR V-J signatures. In addition, the study compared T-cell repertoires in thyroid tissue and in blood from roughly six Graves' hyperthyroidism patients. What the work shows at the level of the full study, not this receptor alone: Most expanded thyroid clonotypes (frequency above 0.001) were also found in blood, which suggests that blood repertoires may mirror thyroid immune responses. No statistical method was used to set the sample size in advance, and investigators knew the group allocation. In validation, progression to ophthalmopathy was predicted by the model with 70.59% sensitivity and just over 72% specificity, a median of about 6 months before onset. Ophthalmopathy was separated from stable hyperthyroidism by a 13 V-J signature model, with approximately 85% sensitivity and about 81% specificity obtained in cross-validation and 80%/75% obtained in testing.

The germline V gene supplies CDR1 SNHLY and CDR2 FYNNEI. The CDR3 spans 15 residues, from the cysteine through the phenylalanine. Only the CDR3 portion is preserved as DNA: 45 bases, with reading frame beginning at the first base. Relative to germline, V is 6 bases shorter and J is 5 bases shorter, with 19 bases between their ends. The TCR beta CDR3 regions were amplified from the RNA transcripts. The TCR CDR3 was subjected to a first round of RT-PCR using the HTBI primer set and the Qiagen OneStep RT-PCR kit. Libraries were constructed in a second round of multiplex PCR, after which size selection and purification were performed. The libraries were sequenced on an Illumina HiSeq2000 using paired-end 100 bp reads. Concerning the study's data processing: Raw data were processed with SOAPnuke, discarding reads with adapters, uncalled bases, mean Phred below 15, or no exact constant-primer or identifier match. High-quality paired reads were merged using COPE v1.2.5, and each unique nucleotide sequence was defined as a clonotype. Clonotypes were aligned to IMGT TRBV, TRBD and TRBJ reference segments using MiTCR v1.1. The analysis was restricted to V-J combinations with a frequency above 0.0001, which together covered roughly 99% of the repertoires. A TCS score was defined as the ratio of F50 (clonal expansion) to E x V (chaos), with BLOSUM62-based TCRdist applied between CDR3 peptides within each V-J. Welch's t-statistics and random forest reduced around 520 V-J features to some 14, which were used in a naive Bayes classifier (R e1071). TCRdb reran the public reads through fastp at Q25 and MiXCR, keeping productive beta chains. Each entry merges the rows of one CDR3 protein and shows their most common DNA and genes. TCRdb's processing, not the study's, gives the V and J calls here. Here the sample has a few hundred thousand distinct CDR3 sequences; about 16% occur a single time. The ten largest clones take up about 29% of the sample.

Moderately to severely active disease, a Clinical Activity Score of at least 3, a NOSPECS grade of at least 4, and a duration under 3 months were present in ophthalmopathy patients. Patients with uncontrolled infections, other autoimmune diseases, pregnancy or lactation were excluded. Diagnoses were established on the basis of clinical symptoms, serum thyroxine and TRAb, thyroid ultrasound, and orbital computed tomography. PBMCs were separated from roughly 9.3 ml of fresh peripheral blood using Ficoll-Paque density gradient centrifugation. Total RNA was extracted with Trizol reagent, and quality was checked on an Agilent 2100 Bioanalyzer. This clonotype has ten or more counts. The antigen it binds to is not known. Base qualities are not at hand, and no much larger clone is one base apart.

In this chain, TRBV2 is recombined with TRBJ1-1; the D gene lacks a confident call. Sequenced material: blood. The source of this sequence is a woman in her twenties or thirties with Graves' ophthalmopathy. For the CDR3, the sequence is CASRVAGSLGTEAFF. At the DNA level, the sequence is TGTGCCAGCAGGGTAGCGGGAAGCCTGGGGACTGAAGCTTTCTTT.